This T cell receptor beta chain was sequenced in a study of blood T cell repertoires in COVID-19. Looking at the study overall: Italy, Spain and the United States were the sources of the convalescent and acute COVID-19 samples.

Original methodology: It was from reference gene primer amplification that nucleated cell counts were estimated. Clones were read by immunoSEQ multiplex PCR, and TCRdb kept only the in-frame ones, dropping some. V and J calls and clone size are given by that table; D and trimming were obtained from the DNA. The data hold about 200,000 clones, with around 88% observed a single time. V was pared by 4 bases and J by 7 bases, with 4 bases between. Germline V gene data show CDR1 as KGHDR and CDR2 as SFDVKD. This CDR3 spans 12 amino acids. The chain has TRBV24-1 and TRBJ1-6; D is uncertain. The receptor was isolated from a man younger than 35 with active or convalescent COVID-19. Material for sequencing was peripheral blood. CDR3 sequence reads: CATSDPNSPLHF. The CDR3 DNA follows: TGTGCCACCAGTGACCCAAATTCACCCCTCCACTTT.